The T cell receptor (beta chain) under discussion was sequenced for a study of T cell responses to AZD1222 COVID-19 vaccine. Germline V gene data show CDR1 as MGHRA and CDR2 as YSYEKL. The CDR3 covers 15 residues. V was clipped by 2 bases and J by 7 bases; unmatched bases: 5. Study-wide findings and caveats: Donors in the cohort were predominantly white British and more often female, and clonal diversity was possibly underestimated.

For this clone: Its antigen is currently unknown.

TCRdb's copy holds only in-frame clones and misses some; the assay was immunoSEQ multiplex PCR. The table has roughly 100,000 clones, nearly 95% seen once. V is TRBV4-1 and J is TRBJ1-4, with 9 bases aligning to TRBD1. The specimen was peripheral blood, collected on day 0 of AZD1222 vaccination. The receptor was derived from an adult in good health. The chain's CDR3 is CASSQWDRVGEKLFF. CDR3 bases: TGCGCCAGCAGCCAATGGGACAGGGTGGGTGAAAAACTGTTTTTT.